This TCR beta chain derives from a study of CD8 T cells in ankylosing spondylitis. Study observations and caveats: From matched ankylosing spondylitis synovial fluid, disease-linked clones were reportedly recovered at significantly enriched levels. CD8+ by phenotype, disease-linked clones were relatively rare in peripheral blood.

V shed 4 bases and J shed 1 base, with 1 base lying between them. From germline, CDR1 is KGHSH and CDR2 LQKENI. This CDR3 is 11 amino acids long. TCRdb fed the 5' RACE reads into MiXCR, producing one record per CDR3 protein. Here the sample spans about 250,000 distinct CDR3 sequences, 24% being singletons. This clonotype came up many times. The antigen is unknown. The TCR sequence derives from a male donor with ankylosing spondylitis or in good health (not recorded which). The sample was blood, either unsorted or a sorted T cell fraction (not recorded which). V usage is TRBV18 and J usage is TRBJ2-5; D uncertain. Here the CDR3 reads CASSRQETQYF. The CDR3 bases are TGTGCCAGCTCACGCCAAGAGACCCAGTACTTC.